The 32 T cell receptor beta chains below all came from one sample that was sequenced in a study of blood T cell repertoires in COVID-19. Only in-frame clones appear in the TCRdb table, and some are missing; sequencing was by immunoSEQ multiplex PCR. The table records about 140,000 clones, about 90% of them present only once. Sequencing was performed on peripheral blood. Receptor source: a woman of 80 years or more with acute or convalescent COVID-19.

CDR3 nucleotides: TGTGCCAGCAGCTTTGTGGAGAGGGCCCAGTACTTC. This codes for CASSFVERAQYF. This chain links TRBV5-5 with TRBJ2-5; possibly TRBD2 for D (5 bases). V lost 2 bases and J 9 bases, leaving 11 bases between the germline ends. Germline lookup yields CDR1 SGHKS and CDR2 YYEKEE (reference sequence). This CDR3 spans 12 amino acids.

The chain employs TRBV9 and TRBJ1-1, with a possible D match to TRBD1 (6 bases). The V and J ends lost 4 bases and 4 bases respectively, with 17 bases between them. Germline CDR1 and CDR2: SGDLS and YYNGEE. The CDR3 loop spans 15 amino acids. Here the CDR3 reads CASSLNWGHGTEAFF. The DNA of the CDR3 is TGTGCCAGCAGCCTCAATTGGGGGCATGGCACTGAAGCTTTCTTT.

The chain recombines TRBV18 with TRBJ1-1; TRBD1 matches 9 bases. The CDR3 is made up of 13 amino acids. The germline V gene has CDR1 KGHSH and CDR2 LQKENI. Trimming cost V 5 bases and J 4 bases; bases outside gene matches: 2. CDR3 region: CASSEDRGTEAFF. DNA of the CDR3: TGTGCCAGCTCAGAGGACAGGGGCACTGAAGCTTTCTTT.

The rearrangement joins TRBV20-1 to TRBJ1-1, with 8 bases aligning to TRBD1. Germline CDR1 reads DFQATT; CDR2 reads SNEGSKA (reference sequence). J gave up 8 bases and V 5 bases, and 4 bases lay outside the gene matches. This CDR3 has 11 residues. In DNA, the CDR3 is TGCAGTGCTGGAAGGACAGGGGAAGCTTTCTTT. Translation gives CSAGRTGEAFF.

This clone was counted only a few times. Written as DNA, the CDR3 is TGCGCCAGCAGCTTGTTCGGACTCGGCACTAACGATGAGCAGTTCTTC. It encodes CASSLFGLGTNDEQFF. This chain links TRBV5-1 with TRBJ2-1, with D possibly matching TRBD2 (5 bases). The CDR3 covers 16 residues. In germline, CDR1 is SGHRS, CDR2 YFSETQ. V lost 1 base and J 8 bases, leaving 19 bases between the germline ends.

A remark on this clone: Other DNA variants within this sample encode the same CDR3. The chain links TRBV5-1 to TRBJ1-1, with D possibly matching TRBD1 (6 bases). CDR1 and CDR2 (germline): SGHRS, YFSETQ. Trimming pared 4 bases from V and 0 bases from J, leaving 10 bases between. The CDR3 length is 14 residues. CDR3 region: CASSVDSMNTEAFF. DNA for the CDR3: TGCGCCAGCAGCGTGGACAGCATGAACACTGAAGCTTTCTTT.

The chain recombines TRBV6-5 with TRBJ2-2; TRBD2 matches 9 bases. V dropped 1 base and J dropped 5; count of bases not matched to a gene: 5. This CDR3 comprises 16 residues. Germline CDR1 MNHEY, CDR2 SVGAGI. The CDR3 sequence: CASSYWRGGRTGELFF. The CDR3 bases are TGTGCCAGCAGTTACTGGCGGGGGGGCCGAACCGGGGAGCTGTTTTTT.

The rearrangement links TRBV30 to TRBJ1-6, with D perhaps TRBD1 (5 bases). This CDR3 has 14 residues. Germline CDR1 GTSNPN, CDR2 SVGIG (reference sequence). This chain's CDR3 is CAQTSGTSLSPLHF. The CDR3 region has the DNA TGTGCGCAGACCTCCGGGACTTCTCTTTCACCCCTCCACTTT.

The gene calls are TRBV19 and TRBJ1-4, with D possibly being TRBD1 (5 bases). Trimming pared 3 bases from V and 5 bases from J, leaving 19 bases between. Germline loops: CDR1 LNHDA, CDR2 SQIVND (reference sequence). The CDR3 runs 17 residues. The CDR3 region is CASSIFQGAALNEKLFF. The CDR3 DNA is TGTGCCAGTAGTATCTTCCAGGGCGCGGCCCTGAATGAAAAACTGTTTTTT.

V and J are TRBV3-1 (or the pseudogene TRBV3-2) and TRBJ2-5; D perhaps matches TRBD2 (7 bases). Per germline, CDR1 LGHDT and CDR2 YNNKEL (reference sequence). Deletions cut 4 bases from V and 4 bases from J, with 13 bases between. The CDR3 spans 14 residues. This chain's CDR3 is CASSLKGGLETQYF. As DNA, the CDR3 is TGTGCCAGCAGCCTAAAGGGGGGGTTAGAGACCCAGTACTTC.

The chain links TRBV5-1 to TRBJ2-3, with 7 bases aligning to TRBD2. Germline V CDR1 and CDR2: SGHRS, YFSETQ. After removal of 4 bases from V and 1 base from J, the junction contained 3 bases not matched to a gene. The CDR3 loop spans 14 amino acids. The CDR3 protein is CASSTGLGTDTQYF. The CDR3 DNA reads as TGCGCCAGCAGCACCGGACTAGGCACAGATACGCAGTATTTT. The full variable domain, with the rest looked up from reference TRBV5-1 and TRBJ2-3, is KAGVTQTPRYLIKTRGQQVTLSCSPISGHRSVSWYQQTPGQGLQFLFEYFSETQRNKGNFPGRFSGRQFSNSRSEMNVSTLELGDSALYLCASSTGLGTDTQYFGPGTRLTVL.

The rearrangement links TRBV19 to TRBJ1-6; unclear D gene. CDR1 and CDR2 from the germline V gene are LNHDA and SQIVND (reference sequence). Trimming left V 0 bases short and J 4 bases short, with 7 bases between. This CDR3 has 15 residues. In DNA, the CDR3 is TGTGCCAGTAGTATAGACGACATTTATAATTCACCCCTCCACTTT. Its translation: CASSIDDIYNSPLHF.

The chain joins TRBV7-3 to TRBJ1-2; D is perhaps TRBD1 (5 bases). Germline values: CDR1 SGHTA, CDR2 FQGTGA. The CDR3 contains 15 residues. V shed 5 bases and J shed 2 bases, with 15 bases lying between them. Written as DNA, the CDR3 is TGTGCCAGCAGCCCGGGGGGTTTAGGCAACTATGGCTACACCTTC. Its translation: CASSPGGLGNYGYTF.

The chain combines TRBV20-1 with TRBJ1-5; possibly TRBD1 for D (5 bases). The V and J ends lost 3 bases and 2 bases respectively, with 11 bases between them. Germline CDR1 and CDR2: DFQATT and SNEGSKA (reference sequence). CDR3 length: 14 residues. The CDR3 DNA follows: TGCAGTGCTAGTAGGCAGGGTGGCAATCAGCCCCAGCATTTT. This translates into CSASRQGGNQPQHF.

This rearrangement joins TRBV7-9 to TRBJ1-1, with no clear D. Trimming removed 1 base from V and 3 bases from J, with 9 bases in between. The CDR3 totals 14 residues. The V gene's germline CDR1 is SEHNR and CDR2 FQNEAQ (reference sequence). Here the CDR3 DNA reads TGTGCCAGCAGCTTAGGGGAGAGGGACACTGAAGCTTTCTTT. The encoded protein is CASSLGERDTEAFF.

V usage is TRBV18 and J usage is TRBJ2-3, with a tentative D call TRBD1 (5 bases). CDR1 and CDR2 from the germline V gene are KGHSH and LQKENI. V was pared by 2 bases and J by 5 bases, with 14 bases between. CDR3 length: 15 residues. CDR3 residues: CASSPAGSPIDTQYF. The CDR3 coding sequence is TGTGCCAGCTCACCAGCAGGGTCACCCATAGATACGCAGTATTTT.

This chain connects TRBV7-9 to TRBJ1-4, with D unclear. The CDR3 has 15 amino acids. CDR1 SEHNR and CDR2 FQNEAQ come from the germline V gene (reference sequence). Trimming removed 0 bases from V and 0 bases from J, with 5 bases in between. CDR3 region: CASSLAAATNEKLFF. In nucleotides, the CDR3 is TGTGCCAGCAGCTTAGCGGCAGCAACTAATGAAAAACTGTTTTTT.

The chain combines TRBV4-1 with TRBJ1-2; maybe TRBD1 (5 bases). The CDR3 covers 16 residues. V lost 0 bases and J lost 0, with 11 bases in between. The germline V gene encodes CDR1 MGHRA and CDR2 YSYEKL. The CDR3 DNA is TGCGCCAGCAGCCAAGATTCAGGGCCGGCTAACTATGGCTACACCTTC. This codes for CASSQDSGPANYGYTF.

In its sample, this clone was seen a few times. This chain connects TRBV6-5 to TRBJ2-1; 10 bases line up with TRBD1. J gave up 2 bases and V 0 bases, and 1 base lay outside the gene matches. Germline values: CDR1 MNHEY, CDR2 SVGAGI. The CDR3 is 16 residues long. CDR3 amino acids: CASSYSGTGAYNEQFF. Written as DNA, the CDR3 is TGTGCCAGCAGTTACTCCGGGACAGGGGCCTACAATGAGCAGTTCTTC.

V gene TRBV30 combines with J gene TRBJ1-6; perhaps TRBD1 as D (6 bases). This CDR3 has 15 amino acids. V was clipped by 1 base and J by 9 bases, with 16 bases between them. In germline, CDR1 is GTSNPN, CDR2 SVGIG (reference sequence). CDR3 sequence (DNA): TGTGCCTGGAGTGCGGTCCCAGGGGTCGGTTCACCCCTCCACTTT. It codes for CAWSAVPGVGSPLHF.

The CDR3 DNA sequence: TGTGCCAGCAGCTTTCTATCCTCTGAGGGTGAGACCCAGTACTTC. This encodes CASSFLSSEGETQYF. This chain joins TRBV5-4 and TRBJ2-5; weak D call: TRBD2 (5 bases). Trimming shortened V by 2 bases and J by 5 bases, and 16 bases separated the two germline ends. There are 15 residues in the CDR3. In germline, CDR1 is SGHNT, CDR2 YYREEE (reference sequence).

The V call is TRBV7-2, the J call TRBJ1-5; D call uncertain. The V gene lost 0 bases and the J gene lost 7 bases, with 7 bases spanning the gap. CDR1 SGHTA and CDR2 FQGNSA come from the germline V gene. This CDR3 is 13 amino acids long. CDR3 amino acids: CASSLAAIQPQHF. CDR3 DNA: TGTGCCAGCAGCTTAGCCGCGATACAGCCCCAGCATTTT.

CDR3 in amino acids: CASSQGAQFGQGGNTIYF. Written as DNA, the CDR3 is TGCGCCAGCAGCCAAGGGGCCCAATTTGGACAGGGAGGAAACACCATATATTTT. The chain employs TRBV4-1 and TRBJ1-3; TRBD1 matches 8 bases. The germline CDR1 and CDR2 sequences are MGHRA and YSYEKL. The length of the CDR3 is 18 residues. V shed 1 base and J 4 bases; nucleotides not matched to a gene: 12.

This chain links TRBV23-1 with TRBJ1-5, with 9 bases matching TRBD1. Being an ORF, TRBV23-1 has a function that is uncertain. There are 16 residues in the CDR3. With 0 bases clipped from V and 5 bases from J, the junction kept 5 bases outside the gene matches. The CDR3 is CASSQSGQGVDQPQHF. CDR3 coding DNA: TGCGCCAGCAGTCAATCGGGACAGGGAGTTGATCAGCCCCAGCATTTT.

The count of this clone is one. The rearrangement uses TRBV7-9 and TRBJ1-1, with D perhaps TRBD1 (5 bases). CDR1 and CDR2 (germline): SEHNR, FQNEAQ (reference sequence). The V end lost 11 bases, the J end lost 3 bases, and 10 bases lay between the germline ends. The CDR3 loop spans 11 amino acids. For the CDR3, the DNA is TGTGCCGTGGGGGGAGACACTGAAGCTTTCTTT. Amino acid sequence: CAVGGDTEAFF.

The chain links TRBV2 to TRBJ1-6; D gene ambiguous. V lost 6 bases and J 6 bases, leaving 15 bases between the germline ends. The germline CDR1 and CDR2 sequences are SNHLY and FYNNEI. The CDR3 has 15 residues. The CDR3 sequence: CASSPRGQLNSPLHF. The CDR3 DNA is TGTGCCAGCAGCCCTCGAGGCCAACTTAATTCACCCCTCCACTTT.

The V call is TRBV5-1, the J call TRBJ1-6; no definite D call. This CDR3 is 14 amino acids long. The V gene's germline CDR1 is SGHRS and CDR2 YFSETQ. Between the trimmed V and J ends, which lost 0 bases and 7 bases, there was a span of 8 bases. The CDR3 loop reads CASSLGGPNSPLHF. The DNA of the CDR3 is TGCGCCAGCAGCTTGGGCGGTCCGAATTCACCCCTCCACTTT.

The chain combines TRBV7-2 with TRBJ1-1; possibly TRBD1 for D (5 bases). Germline CDR1 and CDR2: SGHTA and FQGNSA. V was cut by 0 bases and J by 12 bases, with 17 bases left in between. The CDR3 extends over 14 amino acids. For the CDR3, the DNA is TGTGCCAGCAGCTTAGCGGCGACTAGGGGATGGACTTTCTTT. This translates into CASSLAATRGWTFF.

The chain recombines TRBV2 with TRBJ2-7, with 9 positions matching TRBD2. CDR1 SNHLY and CDR2 FYNNEI come from the germline V gene. With 6 bases clipped from V and 3 bases from J, the junction kept 6 bases outside the gene matches. This CDR3 is built from 14 residues. The CDR3 DNA follows: TGTGCCAGCAGAGCAGCGGGGGGATTCTACGAGCAGTACTTC. It translates to CASRAAGGFYEQYF.

The V and J genes are TRBV5-1 and TRBJ1-3; perhaps TRBD1 as D (6 bases). V was pared by 4 bases and J by 10 bases, with 18 bases between. The CDR3 contains 14 residues. The germline gives CDR1 SGHRS, CDR2 YFSETQ. The CDR3 nucleotides are TGCGCCAGCAGCCAGCGGACGGGCCAGGGGACCATATATTTT. Protein product: CASSQRTGQGTIYF.

This clone was seen once. This chain joins TRBV30 and TRBJ2-3; 10 positions match TRBD1. CDR1 is GTSNPN and CDR2 is SVGIG in the germline V gene (reference sequence). The CDR3 consists of 14 residues. Trimming took 4 bases from V and 4 from J; bases not matched to a gene: 5. The CDR3 loop is CAWTRDRGADTQYF. Written as DNA, the CDR3 is TGTGCCTGGACACGGGACAGGGGCGCAGATACGCAGTATTTT.

The gene calls are TRBV6-5 and TRBJ1-5; perhaps TRBD1 as D (5 bases). The CDR3 runs 14 residues. With 0 bases removed from V and 4 bases from J, the gap between germline ends came to 7 bases. The germline gives CDR1 MNHEY, CDR2 SVGAGI. Written as DNA, the CDR3 is TGTGCCAGCAGTTACTCTGCAGGGAATCAGCCCCAGCATTTT. Translated, it gives CASSYSAGNQPQHF.